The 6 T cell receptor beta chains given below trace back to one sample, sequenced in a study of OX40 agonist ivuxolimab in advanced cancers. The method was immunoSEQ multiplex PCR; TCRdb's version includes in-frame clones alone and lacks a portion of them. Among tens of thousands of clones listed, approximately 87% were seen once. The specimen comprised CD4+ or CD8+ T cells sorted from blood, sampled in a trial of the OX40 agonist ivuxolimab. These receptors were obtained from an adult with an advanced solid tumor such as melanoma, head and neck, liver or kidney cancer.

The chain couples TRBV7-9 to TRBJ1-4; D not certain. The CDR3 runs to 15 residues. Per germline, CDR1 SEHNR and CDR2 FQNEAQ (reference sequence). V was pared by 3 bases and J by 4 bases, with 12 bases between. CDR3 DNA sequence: TGTGCCAGCAGCTTGACGTTGCGGGGTAATGAAAAACTGTTTTTT. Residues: CASSLTLRGNEKLFF.

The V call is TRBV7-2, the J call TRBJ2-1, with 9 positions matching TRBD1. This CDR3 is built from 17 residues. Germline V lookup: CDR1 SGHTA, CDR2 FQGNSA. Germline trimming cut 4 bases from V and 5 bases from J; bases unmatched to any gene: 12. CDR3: CASSSQPGQGNHNEQFF. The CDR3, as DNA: TGTGCCAGCAGCTCACAGCCGGGACAGGGTAACCACAATGAGCAGTTCTTC.

This CDR3 reads CASRPIPGRDRGPLSSGNTIYF. Written as DNA, the CDR3 is TGTGCCAGCAGGCCGATCCCGGGGCGAGACAGGGGGCCTCTGAGCTCTGGAAACACCATATATTTT. V is TRBV21-1 and J is TRBJ1-3; TRBD1, the D gene given by the table, was not confirmed from the DNA. TRBV21-1 has pseudogene status. The CDR3 contains 22 residues.

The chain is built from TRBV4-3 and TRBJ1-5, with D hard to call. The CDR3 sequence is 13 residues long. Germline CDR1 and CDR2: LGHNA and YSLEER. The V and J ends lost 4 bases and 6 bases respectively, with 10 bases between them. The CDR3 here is CASSPGEGQPQHF. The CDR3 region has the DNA TGCGCCAGCAGCCCCGGAGAAGGTCAGCCCCAGCATTTT.

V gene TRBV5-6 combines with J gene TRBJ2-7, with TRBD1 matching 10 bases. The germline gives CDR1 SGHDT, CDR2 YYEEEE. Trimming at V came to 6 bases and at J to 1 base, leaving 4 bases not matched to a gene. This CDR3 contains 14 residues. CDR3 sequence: CASTWTGGSYEQYF. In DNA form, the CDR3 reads TGTGCCAGCACCTGGACAGGGGGATCCTACGAGCAGTACTTC.

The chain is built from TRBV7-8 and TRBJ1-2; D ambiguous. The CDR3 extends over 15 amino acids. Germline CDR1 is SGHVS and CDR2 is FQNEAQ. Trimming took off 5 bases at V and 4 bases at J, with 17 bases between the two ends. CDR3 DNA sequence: TGTGCCAGCAGCACCAGTACGGGAGGGAGCTATGGCTACACCTTC. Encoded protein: CASSTSTGGSYGYTF.